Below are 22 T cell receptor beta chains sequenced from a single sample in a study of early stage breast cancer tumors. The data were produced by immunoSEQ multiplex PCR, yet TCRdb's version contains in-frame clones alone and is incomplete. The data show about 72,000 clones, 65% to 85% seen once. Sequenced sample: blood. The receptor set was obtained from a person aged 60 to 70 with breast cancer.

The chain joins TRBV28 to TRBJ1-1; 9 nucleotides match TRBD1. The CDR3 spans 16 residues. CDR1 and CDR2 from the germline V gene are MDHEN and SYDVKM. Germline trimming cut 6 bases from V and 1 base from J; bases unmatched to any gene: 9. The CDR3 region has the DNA TGTGCCAGCAGAAAGGGACAGGGAGGAGCGAACACTGAAGCTTTCTTT. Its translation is CASRKGQGGANTEAFF.

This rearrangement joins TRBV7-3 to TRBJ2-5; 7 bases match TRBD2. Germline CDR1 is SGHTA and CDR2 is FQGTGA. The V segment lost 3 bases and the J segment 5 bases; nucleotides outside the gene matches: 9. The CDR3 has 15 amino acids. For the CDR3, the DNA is TGTGCCAGCAGCTTGAGCGGGGCGTCAGGGGAGACCCAGTACTTC. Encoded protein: CASSLSGASGETQYF.

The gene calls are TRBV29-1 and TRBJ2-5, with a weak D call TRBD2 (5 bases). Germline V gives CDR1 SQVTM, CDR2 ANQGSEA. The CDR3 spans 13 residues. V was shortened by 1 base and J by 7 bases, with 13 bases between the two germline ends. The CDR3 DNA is TGCAGCGTTGAAGTGGGTAGGGCGGGGACCCAGTACTTC. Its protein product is CSVEVGRAGTQYF.

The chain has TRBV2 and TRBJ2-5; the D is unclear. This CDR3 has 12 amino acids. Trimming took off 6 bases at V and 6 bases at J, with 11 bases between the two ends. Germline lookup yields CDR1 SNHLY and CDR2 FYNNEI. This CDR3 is CASRRLEQTQYF. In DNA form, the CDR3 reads TGTGCCAGCAGAAGACTCGAGCAGACCCAGTACTTC.

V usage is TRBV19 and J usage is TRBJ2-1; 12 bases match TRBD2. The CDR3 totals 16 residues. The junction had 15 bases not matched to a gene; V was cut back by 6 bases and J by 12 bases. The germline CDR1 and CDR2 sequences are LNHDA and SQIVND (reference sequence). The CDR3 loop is CASSQGLAGLSIGQFF. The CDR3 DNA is TGTGCCAGTAGCCAAGGACTAGCGGGACTTTCGATCGGGCAGTTCTTC.

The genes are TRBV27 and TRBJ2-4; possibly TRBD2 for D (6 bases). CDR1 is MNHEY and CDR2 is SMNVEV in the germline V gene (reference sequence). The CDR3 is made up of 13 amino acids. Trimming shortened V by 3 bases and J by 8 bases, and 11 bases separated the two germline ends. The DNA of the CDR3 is TGTGCCAGCAGTTTTAGCGGTGGAGACATTCAGTACTTC. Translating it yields CASSFSGGDIQYF.

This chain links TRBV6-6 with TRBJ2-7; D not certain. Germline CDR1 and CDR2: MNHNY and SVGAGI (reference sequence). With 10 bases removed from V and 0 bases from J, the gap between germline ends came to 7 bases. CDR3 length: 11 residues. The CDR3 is CATRLSYEQYF. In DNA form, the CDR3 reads TGTGCCACCAGGCTCTCCTACGAGCAGTACTTC.

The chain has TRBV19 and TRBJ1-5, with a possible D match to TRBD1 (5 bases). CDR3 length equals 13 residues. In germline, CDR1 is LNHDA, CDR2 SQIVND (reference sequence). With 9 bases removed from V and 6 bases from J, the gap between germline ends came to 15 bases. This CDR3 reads CASLGGLGQPQHF. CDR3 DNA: TGTGCCAGCCTTGGGGGGTTGGGTCAGCCCCAGCATTTT.

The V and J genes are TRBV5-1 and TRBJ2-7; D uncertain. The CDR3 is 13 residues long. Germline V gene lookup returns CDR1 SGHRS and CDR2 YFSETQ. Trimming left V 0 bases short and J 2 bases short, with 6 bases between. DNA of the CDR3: TGCGCCAGCAGCTTGGGGGCGCCCTACGAGCAGTACTTC. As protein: CASSLGAPYEQYF. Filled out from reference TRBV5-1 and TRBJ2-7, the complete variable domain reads KAGVTQTPRYLIKTRGQQVTLSCSPISGHRSVSWYQQTPGQGLQFLFEYFSETQRNKGNFPGRFSGRQFSNSRSEMNVSTLELGDSALYLCASSLGAPYEQYFGPGTRLTVT.

The CDR3 reads CASSLGPQVEVRELFF. The CDR3 DNA reads TGTGCCAGCAGCTTAGGCCCCCAGGTGGAGGTCCGGGAGCTGTTTTTT. The V call is TRBV11-2, the J call TRBJ2-2; D perhaps matches TRBD2 (5 bases). V shed 1 base and J shed 9 bases, with 18 bases lying between them. The germline CDR1 and CDR2 sequences are SGHAT and FQNNGV. The CDR3 contains 16 residues.

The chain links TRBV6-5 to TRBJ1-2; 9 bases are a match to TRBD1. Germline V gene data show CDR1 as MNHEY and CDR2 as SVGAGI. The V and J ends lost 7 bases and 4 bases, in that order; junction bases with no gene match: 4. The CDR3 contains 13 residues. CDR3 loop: CASTEDRGYGYTF. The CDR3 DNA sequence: TGTGCCAGCACCGAGGACAGGGGCTATGGCTACACCTTC.

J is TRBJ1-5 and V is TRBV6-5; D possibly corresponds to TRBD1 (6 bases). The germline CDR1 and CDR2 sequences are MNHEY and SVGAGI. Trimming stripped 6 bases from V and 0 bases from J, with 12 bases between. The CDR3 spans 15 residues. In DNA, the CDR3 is TGTGCCAGCAGAAGACAGGTTACTAGCAATCAGCCCCAGCATTTT. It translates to CASRRQVTSNQPQHF.

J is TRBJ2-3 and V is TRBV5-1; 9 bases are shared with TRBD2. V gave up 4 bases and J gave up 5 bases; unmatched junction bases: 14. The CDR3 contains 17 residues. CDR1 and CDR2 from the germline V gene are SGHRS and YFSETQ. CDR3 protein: CASSPQRRGGQVDTQYF. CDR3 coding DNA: TGCGCCAGCAGCCCCCAACGGCGGGGGGGCCAGGTAGATACGCAGTATTTT.

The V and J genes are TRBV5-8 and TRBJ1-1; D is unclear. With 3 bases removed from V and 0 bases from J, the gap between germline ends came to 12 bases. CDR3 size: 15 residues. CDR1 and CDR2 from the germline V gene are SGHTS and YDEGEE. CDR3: CASSWRRTMNTEAFF. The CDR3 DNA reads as TGTGCCAGCAGCTGGAGGCGGACCATGAACACTGAAGCTTTCTTT.

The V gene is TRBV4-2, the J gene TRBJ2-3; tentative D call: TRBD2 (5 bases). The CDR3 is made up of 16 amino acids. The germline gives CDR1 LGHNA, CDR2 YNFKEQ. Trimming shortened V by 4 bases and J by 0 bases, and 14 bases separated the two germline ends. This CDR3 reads CASSPAEGWSTDTQYF. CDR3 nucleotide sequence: TGTGCCAGCAGCCCTGCCGAGGGTTGGAGCACAGATACGCAGTATTTT.

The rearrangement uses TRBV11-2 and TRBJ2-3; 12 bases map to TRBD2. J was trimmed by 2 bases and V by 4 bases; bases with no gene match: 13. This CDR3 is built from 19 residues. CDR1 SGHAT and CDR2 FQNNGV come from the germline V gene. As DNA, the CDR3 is TGTGCCAGCAGCTCCCGGTCCCTAGCGGGGGGGCGCGACACAGATACGCAGTATTTT. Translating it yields CASSSRSLAGGRDTDTQYF.

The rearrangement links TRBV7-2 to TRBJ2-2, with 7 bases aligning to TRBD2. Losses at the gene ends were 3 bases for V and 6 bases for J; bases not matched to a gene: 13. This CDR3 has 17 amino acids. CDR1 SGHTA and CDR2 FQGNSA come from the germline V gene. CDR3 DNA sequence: TGTGCCAGCAGCTTTTTTGGGGGAGGGCAGTTAGCCGGGGAGCTGTTTTTT. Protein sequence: CASSFFGGGQLAGELFF.

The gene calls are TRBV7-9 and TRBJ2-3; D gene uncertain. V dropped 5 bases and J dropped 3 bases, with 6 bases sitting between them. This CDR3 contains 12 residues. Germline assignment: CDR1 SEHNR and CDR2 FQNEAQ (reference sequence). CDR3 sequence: CASSPETDTQYF. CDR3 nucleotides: TGTGCCAGCAGCCCAGAAACAGATACGCAGTATTTT.

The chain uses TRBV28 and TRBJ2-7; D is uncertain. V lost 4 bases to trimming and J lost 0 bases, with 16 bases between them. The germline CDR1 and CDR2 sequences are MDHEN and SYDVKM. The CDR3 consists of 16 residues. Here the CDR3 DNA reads TGTGCCAGCAGTTCCCCTAGAGTTGCAAGCTCCTACGAGCAGTACTTC. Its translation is CASSSPRVASSYEQYF.

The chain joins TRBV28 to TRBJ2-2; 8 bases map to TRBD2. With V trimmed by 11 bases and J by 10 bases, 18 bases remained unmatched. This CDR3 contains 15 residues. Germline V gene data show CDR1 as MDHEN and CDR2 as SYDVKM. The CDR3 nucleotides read TGTGCCGTATGTTCAGCGGGAGAAAGCCGGGCGGAGCTGTTTTTT. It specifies CAVCSAGESRAELFF.

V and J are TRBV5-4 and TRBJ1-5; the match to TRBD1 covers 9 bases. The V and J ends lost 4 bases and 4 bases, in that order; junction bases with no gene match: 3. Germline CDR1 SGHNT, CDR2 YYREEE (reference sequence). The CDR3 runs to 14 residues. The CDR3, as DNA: TGTGCCAGCAGCGCCGGGACAGGGAATCAGCCCCAGCATTTT. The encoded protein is CASSAGTGNQPQHF.

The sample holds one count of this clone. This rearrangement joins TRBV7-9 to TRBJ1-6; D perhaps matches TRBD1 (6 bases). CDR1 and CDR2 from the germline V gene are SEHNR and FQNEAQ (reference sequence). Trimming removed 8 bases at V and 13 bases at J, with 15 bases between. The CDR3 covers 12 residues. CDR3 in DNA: TGTGCCAGCGGGGATCGCGGACAGCCCCTCCACTTT. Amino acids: CASGDRGQPLHF.